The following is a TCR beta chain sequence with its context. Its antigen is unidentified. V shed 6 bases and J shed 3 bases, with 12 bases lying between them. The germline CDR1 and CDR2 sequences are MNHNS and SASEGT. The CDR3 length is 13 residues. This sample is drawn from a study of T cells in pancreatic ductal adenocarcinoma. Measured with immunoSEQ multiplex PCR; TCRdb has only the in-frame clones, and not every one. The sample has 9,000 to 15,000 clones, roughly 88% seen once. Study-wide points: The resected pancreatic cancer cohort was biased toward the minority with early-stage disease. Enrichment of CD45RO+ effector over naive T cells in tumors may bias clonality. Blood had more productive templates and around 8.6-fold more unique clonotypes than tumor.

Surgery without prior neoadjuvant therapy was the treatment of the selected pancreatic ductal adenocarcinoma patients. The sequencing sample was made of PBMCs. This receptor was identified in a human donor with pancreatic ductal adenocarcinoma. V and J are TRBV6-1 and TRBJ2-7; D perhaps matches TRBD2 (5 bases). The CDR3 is CASSHTRDYEQYF. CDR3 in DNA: TGTGCCAGCAGCCACACCCGGGACTACGAGCAGTACTTC.